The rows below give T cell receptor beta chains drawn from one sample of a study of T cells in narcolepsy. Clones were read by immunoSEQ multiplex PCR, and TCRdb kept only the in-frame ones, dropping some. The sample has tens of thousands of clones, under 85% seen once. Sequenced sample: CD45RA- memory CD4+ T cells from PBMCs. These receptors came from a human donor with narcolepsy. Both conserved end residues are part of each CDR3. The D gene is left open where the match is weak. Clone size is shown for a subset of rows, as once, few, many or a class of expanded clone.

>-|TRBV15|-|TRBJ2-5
CATPEDFQETQYF
TGTGCCACCCCCGAGGATTTCCAAGAGACCCAGTACTTC
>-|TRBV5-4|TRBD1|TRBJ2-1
CASSVQGEAYNEQFF
TGTGCCAGCAGTGTACAGGGGGAGGCCTACAATGAGCAGTTCTTC
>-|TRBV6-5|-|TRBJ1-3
CASSRGSSGNTIYF
TGTGCCAGCAGCCGTGGGTCTTCTGGAAACACCATATATTTT
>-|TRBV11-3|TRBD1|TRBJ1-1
CASSRDRGSAEAFF
TGTGCCAGCAGCCGGGACAGGGGTTCCGCTGAAGCTTTCTTT
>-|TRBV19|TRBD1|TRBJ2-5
CASSMRGQVGLLQETQYF
TGTGCCAGTAGTATGCGGGGACAGGTGGGACTCCTGCAAGAGACCCAGTACTTC
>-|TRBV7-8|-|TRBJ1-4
CASSSSGGAVEKLFF
TGTGCCAGCAGCTCGTCGGGGGGGGCCGTAGAAAAACTGTTTTTT
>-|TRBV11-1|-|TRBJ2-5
CASSLVVQSGETQYF
TGTGCCAGCAGCTTAGTTGTCCAATCAGGAGAGACCCAGTACTTC
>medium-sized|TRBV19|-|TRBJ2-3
CASRGDGTDTQYF
TGTGCCAGTCGTGGGGATGGCACAGATACGCAGTATTTT
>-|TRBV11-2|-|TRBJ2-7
CASSLMESSYEQYF
TGTGCCAGCAGCTTAATGGAAAGCTCCTACGAGCAGTACTTC
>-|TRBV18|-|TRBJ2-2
CASSPNPGANTGELFF
TGTGCCAGCTCCCCGAACCCAGGGGCGAACACCGGGGAGCTGTTTTTT
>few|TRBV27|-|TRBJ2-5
CASSWGETQYF
TGTGCCAGCAGTTGGGGTGAGACCCAGTACTTC
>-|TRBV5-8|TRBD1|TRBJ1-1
CASILPGQGNTEAFF
TGTGCCAGCATCCTACCGGGACAGGGGAACACTGAAGCTTTCTTT
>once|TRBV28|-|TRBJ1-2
CASGTANYGYTF
TGTGCCAGCGGGACGGCTAACTATGGCTACACCTTC
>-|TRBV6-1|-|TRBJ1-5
CASQPGYSNQPQHF
TGTGCCAGCCAGCCCGGGTATAGCAATCAGCCCCAGCATTTT
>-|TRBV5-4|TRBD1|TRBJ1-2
CASSQRQDRGYTF
TGTGCCAGCAGCCAAAGACAGGACAGGGGCTACACCTTC
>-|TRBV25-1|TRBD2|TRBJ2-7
CASSERGSSYEQYF
TGTGCCAGCAGTGAGCGGGGGAGCTCCTACGAGCAGTACTTC
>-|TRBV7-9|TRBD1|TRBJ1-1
CASSMDRGTSEAFF
TGTGCCAGCAGCATGGACAGGGGTACGAGTGAAGCTTTCTTT